Below, one T cell receptor beta chain is given with its context. The antigen is undetermined. These data originate in a study of T-cell memory formation after mild COVID-19. The overall study: Among the donors, TCR clusters were largely specific to each donor.

Whole-study results and caveats: CD8+ contracting clones occupied EMRA, while CD4+ ones occupied mainly CM and EM.

cDNA libraries for TCR alpha and TCR beta, carrying sample barcodes and UMIs, came from 5'RACE with constant-segment primers. TCRdb reanalysed the 5' RACE reads using MiXCR and keeps one entry per CDR3 protein. The data contain about 270,000 distinct CDR3 sequences, 15% to 20% of them singletons. CDR3 length: 17 amino acids. The germline CDR1 and CDR2 sequences are SGHTA and FQGNSA. V lost 5 bases and J lost 5, with 24 bases in between. The receptor's source is a man aged 18 to 30 who had mild COVID-19 (a few samples of this study predate the infection). Cell type and time point are not known. The J gene is TRBJ1-2, the V gene TRBV7-2; D is possibly TRBD1 (6 bases). Sequencing input: PBMCs or a T cell subset sorted from them (not recorded which). The CDR3 region has the DNA TGTGCCAGCAGCCCCTCAACGGGGGGGGCGCCGGGATATGGCTACACCTTC. Translating it yields CASSPSTGGAPGYGYTF.